A few counts support the clone carrying this T cell receptor beta chain. The germline V gene encodes CDR1 ENHRY and CDR2 SYGVKD. Trimming cost V 4 bases and J 0 bases, with 7 bases left between them. CDR3 length equals 14 residues. This specimen comes from a study of blood T cell repertoires in COVID-19. At the level of the study: Material from acute and convalescent COVID-19 was sourced from the United States, Italy and Spain. The cDNA or gDNA used as material had been derived from T cells, B-cell-depleted T cells, or PBMCs.

Per the authors' pipeline: It was from reference gene primer amplification that nucleated cell counts were estimated. This table comes from immunoSEQ multiplex PCR, and its TCRdb copy is limited to in-frame clones, with some not included. V and J calls and clone size are as listed in that table; D and trimming were resolved from the DNA. The top ten hold 9.8% of the sample, which has about 180,000 clones, 70% to 85% seen once. The V gene is TRBV10-3, the J gene TRBJ1-5; unclear D gene. The material sequenced was peripheral blood. This clonotype originated in a woman older than 75 with acute or convalescent COVID-19. The DNA for the CDR3 is TGTGCCATCAGTGGACAAGATAGCAATCAGCCCCAGCATTTT. It codes for CAISGQDSNQPQHF.